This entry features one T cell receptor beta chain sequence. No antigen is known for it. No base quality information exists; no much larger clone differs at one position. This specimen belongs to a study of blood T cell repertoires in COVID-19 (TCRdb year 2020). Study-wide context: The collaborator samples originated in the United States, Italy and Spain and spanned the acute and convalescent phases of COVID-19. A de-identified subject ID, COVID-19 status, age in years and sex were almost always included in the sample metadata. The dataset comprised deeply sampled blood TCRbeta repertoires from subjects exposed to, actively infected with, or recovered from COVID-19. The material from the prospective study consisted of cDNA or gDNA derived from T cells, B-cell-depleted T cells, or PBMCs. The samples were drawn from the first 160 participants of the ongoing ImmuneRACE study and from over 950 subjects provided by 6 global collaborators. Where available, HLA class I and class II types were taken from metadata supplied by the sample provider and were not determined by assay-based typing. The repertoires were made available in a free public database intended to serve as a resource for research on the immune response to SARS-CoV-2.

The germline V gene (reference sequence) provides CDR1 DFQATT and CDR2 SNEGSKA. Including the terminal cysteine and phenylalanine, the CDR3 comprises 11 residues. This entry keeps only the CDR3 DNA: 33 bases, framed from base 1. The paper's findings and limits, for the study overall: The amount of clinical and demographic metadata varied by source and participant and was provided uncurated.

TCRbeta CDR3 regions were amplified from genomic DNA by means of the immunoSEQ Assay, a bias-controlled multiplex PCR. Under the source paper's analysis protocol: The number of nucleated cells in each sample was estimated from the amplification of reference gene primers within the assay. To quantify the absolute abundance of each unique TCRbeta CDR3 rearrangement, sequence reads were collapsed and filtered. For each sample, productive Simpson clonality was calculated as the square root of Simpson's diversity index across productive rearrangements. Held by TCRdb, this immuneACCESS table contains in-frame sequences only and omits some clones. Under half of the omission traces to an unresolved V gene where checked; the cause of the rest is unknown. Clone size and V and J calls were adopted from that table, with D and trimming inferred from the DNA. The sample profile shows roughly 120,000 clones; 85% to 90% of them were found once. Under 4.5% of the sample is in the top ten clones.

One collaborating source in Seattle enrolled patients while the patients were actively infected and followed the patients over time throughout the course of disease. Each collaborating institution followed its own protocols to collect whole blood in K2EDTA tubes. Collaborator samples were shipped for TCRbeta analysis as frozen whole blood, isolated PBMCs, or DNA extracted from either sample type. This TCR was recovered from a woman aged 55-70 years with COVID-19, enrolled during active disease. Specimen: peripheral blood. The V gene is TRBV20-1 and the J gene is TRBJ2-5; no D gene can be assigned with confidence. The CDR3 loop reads CSPLPQETQYF. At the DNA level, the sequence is TGCAGCCCCCTCCCGCAAGAGACCCAGTACTTC.